This TCR beta chain was profiled in a study of OX40 agonist ivuxolimab in advanced cancers. The overall study: Therapy given before enrollment (anti-PD-1, anti-PD-L1 or anti-CTLA-4) was allowed, and roughly 42% had some. Study-wide results and limits: At doses 0.1 to 3.0 mg/kg, CD4+ and CD8+ clones expanded. Expanded clones were, on average, more numerous in CD8+ T cells than in CD4+.

Only in-frame clones appear in the TCRdb table, and some are missing; sequencing was by immunoSEQ multiplex PCR. The table shows about 44,000 clones, with roughly nine tenths occurring only once. This clone was found once. The antigen remains unidentified. Trimming removed 3 bases from V and 2 bases from J; junction bases left unmatched: 5. The germline V gene has CDR1 SGHDN and CDR2 FVKESK. The CDR3 is made up of 15 amino acids. The J gene is TRBJ2-7, the V gene TRBV14, with TRBD1 identical over 9 bases. The clonotype was recovered from an adult with an advanced solid tumor such as melanoma, head and neck, liver or kidney cancer. Source: CD4+ or CD8+ T cells sorted from blood, taken in a trial of the OX40 agonist ivuxolimab. CDR3 region: CASSHGQGRTYEQYF. The CDR3 region has the DNA TGTGCCAGCAGCCATGGACAGGGGCGAACCTACGAGCAGTACTTC.